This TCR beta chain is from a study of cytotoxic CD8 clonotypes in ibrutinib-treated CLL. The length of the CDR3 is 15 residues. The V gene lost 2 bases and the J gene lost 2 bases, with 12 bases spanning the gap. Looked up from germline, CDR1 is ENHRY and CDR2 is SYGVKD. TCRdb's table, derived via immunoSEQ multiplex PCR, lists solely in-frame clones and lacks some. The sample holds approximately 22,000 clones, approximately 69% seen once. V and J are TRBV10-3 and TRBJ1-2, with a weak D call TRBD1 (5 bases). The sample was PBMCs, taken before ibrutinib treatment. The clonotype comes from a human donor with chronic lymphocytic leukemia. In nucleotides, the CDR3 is TGTGCCATCAGTGAGCCCCTCGGGGGAAACTATGGCTACACCTTC. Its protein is CAISEPLGGNYGYTF.